The 21 T cell receptor beta chains below were found in one sample sequenced in a study of CD8+CD57+ T cells in acquired aplastic anemia. For sequencing, patients were chosen who had shown expansion of CD8+CD57+ cells by flow cytometry. The use of genomic DNA as template underpinned the TCR beta VDJ and CDR3 profiling. TCRdb called the reads again in MiXCR, with one record for every CDR3 protein. The table lists 150,000 to 170,000 distinct CDR3 sequences, roughly 49% of them singletons, with 12% in the top ten. Sequenced input: sorted CD4+, CD8+, or CD8+CD57+ T cells (not recorded which) from PBMCs. The receptor set was obtained from a human donor with aplastic anemia.

The genes are TRBV29-1 and TRBJ1-2, with 7 nucleotides matching TRBD1. Germline lookup yields CDR1 SQVTM and CDR2 ANQGSEA. This CDR3 has 17 amino acids. V dropped 6 bases and J dropped 1; count of bases not matched to a gene: 17. The chain's CDR3 is CSVSNKGDRLNNYGYTF. The CDR3 DNA reads TGCAGCGTGTCAAATAAAGGGGACAGACTTAATAACTATGGCTACACCTTC.

V and J are TRBV19 and TRBJ1-1; D remains unclear. The CDR3 spans 14 residues. Germline assignment: CDR1 LNHDA and CDR2 SQIVND (reference sequence). V dropped 6 bases and J dropped 0 bases, with 11 bases sitting between them. The CDR3 DNA reads as TGTGCCAGTAGGCTCCGGATGATGAACACTGAAGCTTTCTTT. Amino acid sequence: CASRLRMMNTEAFF.

The rearrangement links TRBV20-1 to TRBJ2-7, with 8 bases that match TRBD1. This CDR3 is built from 15 residues. V trimming: 7 bases; J trimming: 0 bases; junction bases outside the gene matches: 11. CDR1 is DFQATT, CDR2 SNEGSKA, per germline (reference sequence). This CDR3 reads CSVDHGTGFSYEQYF. The CDR3 DNA is TGCAGTGTCGATCATGGGACAGGTTTCTCCTACGAGCAGTACTTC.

The genes are TRBV25-1 and TRBJ1-1; D is undetermined. The CDR3 consists of 12 residues. CDR1 and CDR2 (germline): MGHDK, SYGVNS. The germline V and J ends were trimmed by 4 bases and 4 bases, with 7 bases remaining between them. Written as DNA, the CDR3 is TGTGCCAGCAGTGTACTGGGCACTGAAGCTTTCTTT. It translates to CASSVLGTEAFF.

Ten or more counts support this clonotype. The chain joins TRBV6-1 to TRBJ2-7; a weak D match, TRBD1 (6 bases). CDR1 and CDR2 (germline): MNHNS, SASEGT. V lost 10 bases to trimming and J lost 0 bases, with 13 bases between them. The CDR3 contains 13 residues. The CDR3 DNA sequence: TGTGCCACCTTAAGGGGGAGCTCCTACGAGCAGTACTTC. It translates to CATLRGSSYEQYF.

In its sample, this clonotype was seen many times. The V call is TRBV5-6, the J call TRBJ2-5; D may match TRBD1 or TRBD2 (5 bases each). CDR1 and CDR2 (germline): SGHDT, YYEEEE. CDR3 length equals 14 residues. Deletions cut 0 bases from V and 0 bases from J, with 6 bases between. In nucleotides, the CDR3 is TGTGCCAGCAGCTTGGTGGGGGACCAAGAGACCCAGTACTTC. Its translation: CASSLVGDQETQYF.

The chain is built from TRBV27 and TRBJ2-1, with 12 bases matching TRBD2. Trimming removed 1 base from V and 4 bases from J; junction bases left unmatched: 11. CDR1 is MNHEY and CDR2 is SMNVEV in the germline V gene (reference sequence). CDR3 length equals 19 residues. The CDR3 bases are TGTGCCAGCAGTTTATATCTCTCTAGCGGGGGGGCAAAGTACAATGAGCAGTTCTTC. It encodes CASSLYLSSGGAKYNEQFF.

This clonotype has ten or more counts. The V gene is TRBV2, the J gene TRBJ2-3; D perhaps matches TRBD2 (7 bases). This CDR3 is built from 17 residues. The germline V gene has CDR1 SNHLY and CDR2 FYNNEI. Trimming cost V 6 bases and J 5 bases, with 24 bases left between them. The DNA of the CDR3 is TGTGCCAGCAGCGTAAAGCGTGGGGGGGGCCAGGTAGATACGCAGTATTTT. This encodes CASSVKRGGGQVDTQYF. Based on the CDR3 plus reference TRBV2 and TRBJ2-3, the full variable domain is EPEVTQTPSHQVTQMGQEVILRCVPISNHLYFYWYRQILGQKVEFLVSFYNNEISEKSEIFDDQFSVERPDGSNFTLKIRSTKLEDSAMYFCASSVKRGGGQVDTQYFGPGTRLTVL.

This chain uses TRBV20-1 with TRBJ2-3; 7 nucleotides line up with TRBD2. CDR1 is DFQATT and CDR2 is SNEGSKA in the germline V gene (reference sequence). The CDR3 is made up of 14 amino acids. V was clipped by 6 bases and J by 0 bases; unmatched bases: 6. For the CDR3, the DNA is TGCAGTGCATGGGGGGGAGGCAGCACAGATACGCAGTATTTT. Encoded protein: CSAWGGGSTDTQYF.

The chain links TRBV29-1 to TRBJ2-3; no definite D call. The CDR3 has 11 amino acids. The V end was cut by 3 bases, the J end by 6 bases, with 7 bases between. Germline V gives CDR1 SQVTM, CDR2 ANQGSEA. CDR3 loop: CSVDNPDTQYF. In DNA form, the CDR3 reads TGCAGCGTTGACAACCCGGATACGCAGTATTTT.

Note on this clonotype: One end of the junction fails to match germline, which may point to a read error. The chain combines TRBV10-3 with TRBJ2-7, with D possibly being TRBD1 (5 bases). CDR3 size: 14 residues. Per the germline V gene, CDR1 is ENHRY and CDR2 is SYGVKD. CDR3 residues: CASSLTTASYEQYF. In nucleotides, the CDR3 is TGTGCCAGCAGTTTGACGACAGCCTCCTACGAGCAGTACTTC.

This clonotype appeared a single time. The gene calls are TRBV15 and TRBJ2-3, with D possibly TRBD1 on 5 matching bases. CDR3 length: 14 amino acids. Germline CDR1 reads LNHNV; CDR2 reads YYDKDF (reference sequence). V lost 5 bases and J 1 base, leaving 10 bases between the germline ends. The CDR3 spells CATSPRVGTDTQYF. CDR3 bases: TGTGCCACCAGCCCCAGGGTTGGCACAGATACGCAGTATTTT.

Comments on this clonotype: A junction end diverges from the germline sequence, so it may reflect a read error. This rearrangement joins TRBV2 to TRBJ1-2, with D possibly matching TRBD1 (5 bases). CDR1 is SNHLY, CDR2 FYNNEI, per germline. This CDR3 is 12 amino acids long. This chain's CDR3 is CAGRELGLGYTF. The CDR3 region has the DNA TGTGCCGGCAGGGAATTAGGGTTGGGCTACACCTTC.

The chain combines TRBV29-1 with TRBJ1-1; D remains unclear. Trimming took 6 bases from V and 0 from J, leaving 11 bases between them. The CDR3 is 13 residues long. The germline CDR1 and CDR2 sequences are SQVTM and ANQGSEA. The CDR3 protein is CSVEDSMNTEAFF. In nucleotides, the CDR3 is TGCAGCGTGGAGGATAGTATGAACACTGAAGCTTTCTTT.

This clonotype was seen many times. The chain has TRBV9 and TRBJ2-6, with TRBD2 matching 9 bases. V lost 4 bases to trimming and J lost 0 bases; unmatched junction nucleotides: 8. Germline V gene lookup returns CDR1 SGDLS and CDR2 YYNGEE. The CDR3 runs to 18 residues. This CDR3 reads CASSPRLAAPSGANVLTF. As DNA, the CDR3 is TGTGCCAGCAGCCCTAGACTAGCGGCCCCCTCTGGGGCCAACGTCCTGACTTTC.

This chain connects TRBV28 to TRBJ1-2; possibly TRBD1 for D (5 bases). The V end lost 1 base, the J end lost 4 bases, and 10 bases lay between the germline ends. The CDR3 has 14 residues. Germline CDR1 and CDR2: MDHEN and SYDVKM. The CDR3 loop is CASSLFAGPYGYTF. The CDR3 nucleotides are TGTGCCAGCAGTTTATTTGCGGGACCCTATGGCTACACCTTC.

The sample holds many counts of this clonotype. The chain recombines TRBV7-8 with TRBJ1-1; D is unresolved. The CDR3 runs 15 residues. Trimming pared 3 bases from V and 10 bases from J, leaving 21 bases between. From germline, CDR1 is SGHVS and CDR2 FQNEAQ. The CDR3 DNA reads TGTGCCAGCAGCTTGGCGTCCCTGTCAACTGAAGGAGCTTTCTTT. It codes for CASSLASLSTEGAFF.

The genes are TRBV3-1 and TRBJ1-1, with D unclear. The V gene's germline CDR1 is LGHDT and CDR2 YNNKEL (reference sequence). The CDR3 is made up of 16 amino acids. Between the trimmed V and J ends, which lost 4 bases and 0 bases, there was a span of 15 bases. The CDR3 loop reads CASSPKLPRLNTEAFF. CDR3 nucleotide sequence: TGTGCCAGCAGCCCAAAACTCCCAAGATTGAACACTGAAGCTTTCTTT.

This clonotype was picked up many times. This chain joins TRBV6-5 and TRBJ2-7; no firm D call. V was shortened by 0 bases and J by 2 bases, with 8 bases between the two germline ends. The CDR3 sequence is 14 residues long. From germline, CDR1 is MNHEY and CDR2 SVGAGI. CDR3 loop: CASSYSGPAYEQYF. CDR3 in DNA: TGTGCCAGCAGTTACTCTGGGCCGGCCTACGAGCAGTACTTC.

The gene calls are TRBV24-1 and TRBJ1-2; D unresolved. This CDR3 is 15 amino acids long. CDR1 and CDR2 from the germline V gene are KGHDR and SFDVKD. Trimming pared 3 bases from V and 6 bases from J, leaving 16 bases between. Here the CDR3 reads CATSDSPGEVNGYTF. Here the CDR3 DNA reads TGTGCCACCAGTGATAGCCCCGGGGAAGTAAATGGCTACACCTTC.

The chain is built from TRBV10-2 and TRBJ2-5; the D is unclear. Trimming removed 8 bases at V and 1 base at J, with 11 bases between. CDR1 and CDR2 from the germline V gene are WSHSY and SAAADI. This CDR3 region has 13 residues. In DNA, the CDR3 is TGCGCCAGCTCGGCACAACCCCAAGAGACCCAGTACTTC. Translation gives CASSAQPQETQYF.